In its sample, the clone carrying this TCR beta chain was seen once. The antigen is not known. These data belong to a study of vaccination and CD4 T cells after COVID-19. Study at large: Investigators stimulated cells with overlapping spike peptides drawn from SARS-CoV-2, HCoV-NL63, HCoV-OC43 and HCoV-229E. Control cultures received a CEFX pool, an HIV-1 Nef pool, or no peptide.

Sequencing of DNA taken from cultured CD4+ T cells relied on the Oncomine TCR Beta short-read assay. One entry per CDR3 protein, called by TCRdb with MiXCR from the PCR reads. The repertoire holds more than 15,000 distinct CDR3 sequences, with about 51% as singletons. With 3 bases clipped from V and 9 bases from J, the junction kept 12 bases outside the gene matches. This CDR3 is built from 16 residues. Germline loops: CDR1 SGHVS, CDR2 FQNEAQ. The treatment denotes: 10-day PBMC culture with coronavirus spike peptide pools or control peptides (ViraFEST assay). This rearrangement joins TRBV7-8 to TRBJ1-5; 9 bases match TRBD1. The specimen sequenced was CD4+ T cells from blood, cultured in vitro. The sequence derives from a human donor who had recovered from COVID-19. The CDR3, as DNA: TGTGCCAGCAGCTTTCCGCCACCGGGACAGGGAGGGCCCCAGCATTTT. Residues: CASSFPPPGQGGPQHF.